This T cell receptor beta chain was identified in a study of blood T cells in healthy people across ages. Study as a whole: The capture of about one barcoded beta molecule per two T cells was achieved by template switching.

Trimming cost V 4 bases and J 5 bases; bases outside gene matches: 7. The germline gives CDR1 SGHTA, CDR2 FQGNSA. The CDR3 is 15 amino acids. Together with a sample-barcoded 5' primer, a J-beta primer mix was included in a second PCR lasting roughly 7 to 11 cycles. From the 5' RACE reads, TCRdb called clonotypes with MiXCR, one entry per CDR3 protein. Here the sample spans 540,000 or so distinct CDR3 sequences, about 26% being singletons. Caucasian, healthy and from Russia, the donors were aged between roughly 6 and 100. This clonotype was detected only once. The sequence was obtained from a woman aged 65 to 85 in good health. The chain couples TRBV7-2 to TRBJ2-3; 9 positions agree with TRBD2. Specimen: blood. Written as DNA, the CDR3 is TGTGCCAGCAGCTCCCAGACTAGCGGAAAAGATACGCAGTATTTT. It encodes CASSSQTSGKDTQYF. Based on the CDR3 plus reference TRBV7-2 and TRBJ2-3, the full variable domain is GAGVSQSPSNKVTEKGKDVELRCDPISGHTALYWYRQSLGQGLEFLIYFQGNSAPDKSGLPSDRFSAERTGGSVSTLTIQRTQQEDSAVYLCASSSQTSGKDTQYFGPGTRLTVL.